These 23 T cell receptor beta chains originate from one sample sequenced in a study of T cell changes during pregnancy in multiple sclerosis. TCRdb keeps only in-frame clones here, not all; method: immunoSEQ multiplex PCR. This sample has 30,000 to 40,000 clones, with approximately 92% found just once. The material sequenced was CD8+ T cells from peripheral blood mononuclear cells, taken in the second trimester of pregnancy. All receptors derive from a female donor with multiple sclerosis, enrolled in a pregnancy study.

The sample holds one count of this clone. This chain links TRBV7-8 with TRBJ1-1; TRBD1 matches 7 bases. V was clipped by 5 bases and J by 1 base; unmatched bases: 10. The CDR3 sequence is 16 residues long. Germline CDR1 is SGHVS and CDR2 is FQNEAQ. CDR3 nucleotide sequence: TGTGCCAGCAGCGTCCGAACAGGGGTAGGGAACACTGAAGCTTTCTTT. Translating gives CASSVRTGVGNTEAFF.

The rearrangement joins TRBV6-5 to TRBJ1-1, with 9 bases identical to TRBD1. Germline V gene sequence: CDR1 MNHEY, CDR2 SVGAGI. V lost 4 bases and J lost 11; bases outside the gene matches: 8. The CDR3 consists of 13 residues. CDR3 sequence reads: CASSLTGGREAFF. CDR3 DNA sequence: TGTGCCAGCAGTTTAACAGGGGGCCGAGAGGCTTTCTTT.

This clone was detected only a few times. The CDR3 DNA reads TGTGCCAGCAGCGCGACAGGGGGTACCGGGGAGCTGTTTTTT. Translating it yields CASSATGGTGELFF. The rearrangement links TRBV9 to TRBJ2-2; 9 bases match TRBD1. CDR3 length: 14 residues. CDR1 SGDLS and CDR2 YYNGEE come from the germline V gene. The ends lost 3 bases at V and 5 bases at J; junction bases unmatched: 2.

The chain uses TRBV19 and TRBJ1-5; 9 bases line up with TRBD1. The CDR3 runs 17 residues. Trimming cost V 1 base and J 4 bases; bases outside gene matches: 8. CDR1 LNHDA and CDR2 SQIVND come from the germline V gene (reference sequence). The CDR3 is CASSIGWDREGNQPQHF. Written as DNA, the CDR3 is TGTGCCAGTAGTATAGGATGGGACAGGGAGGGGAATCAGCCCCAGCATTTT.

Sample share makes this clone medium-sized. The rearrangement joins TRBV2 to TRBJ1-1, with a weak D call TRBD1 (6 bases). The V end was cut by 4 bases, the J end by 2 bases, with 17 bases between. CDR3 length equals 16 residues. The germline V gene encodes CDR1 SNHLY and CDR2 FYNNEI. The CDR3: CASSALLTGPNTEAFF. DNA of the CDR3: TGTGCCAGCAGTGCCCTACTGACAGGACCAAACACTGAAGCTTTCTTT.

The chain recombines TRBV5-1 with TRBJ1-1, with 9 bases aligning to TRBD1. V was pared by 5 bases and J by 0 bases, with 17 bases of the junction left unmatched. CDR3 length: 19 amino acids. Germline CDR1 and CDR2: SGHRS and YFSETQ. The CDR3 coding sequence is TGCGCCAGCAGGGCCCTTGACCGGGACAGGGACCTCATGAACACTGAAGCTTTCTTT. This translates into CASRALDRDRDLMNTEAFF.

This CDR3 is CASSLAPGDGELFF. The CDR3 DNA reads TGTGCCAGCAGTTTAGCGCCGGGGGACGGGGAGCTGTTTTTT. The chain joins TRBV27 to TRBJ2-2; D perhaps matches TRBD2 (6 bases). The CDR3 covers 14 residues. V was shortened by 2 bases and J by 7 bases, with 11 bases between the two germline ends. Germline V lookup: CDR1 MNHEY, CDR2 SMNVEV (reference sequence).

The chain is built from TRBV7-8 and TRBJ1-5, with D tentatively TRBD1 (6 bases). The CDR3 has 15 residues. The germline V and J ends were trimmed by 0 bases and 3 bases, with 9 bases remaining between them. Germline V gene data show CDR1 as SGHVS and CDR2 as FQNEAQ. CDR3 DNA: TGTGCCAGCAGCTTAGCGGACAGTCTCAATCAGCCCCAGCATTTT. Translating it yields CASSLADSLNQPQHF.

CDR3 amino acids: CASSDRVGDQPQHF. The CDR3 bases are TGTGCCAGCAGTGACAGGGTGGGGGATCAGCCCCAGCATTTT. The V and J genes are TRBV6-6 and TRBJ1-5, with 7 bases lining up with TRBD1. The J segment lost 5 bases and the V segment lost 5 bases, leaving 6 bases of the junction unmatched. CDR1 and CDR2 (germline): MNHNY, SVGAGI (reference sequence). The CDR3 runs 14 residues.

J is TRBJ2-3 and V is TRBV4-1, with D perhaps TRBD2 (6 bases). The V gene's germline CDR1 is MGHRA and CDR2 YSYEKL. V lost 3 bases to trimming and J lost 6 bases, with 10 bases between them. This CDR3 has 13 amino acids. CDR3 amino acids: CASSQGAGDTQYF. The CDR3 DNA is TGCGCCAGCAGCCAGGGAGCGGGTGATACGCAGTATTTT.

The chain employs TRBV27 and TRBJ1-1; D unclear. Germline CDR1 reads MNHEY; CDR2 reads SMNVEV (reference sequence). Trimming removed 0 bases at V and 0 bases at J, with 5 bases between. The CDR3 is 14 residues long. The CDR3 protein is CASSLSRVNTEAFF. The CDR3 DNA sequence: TGTGCCAGCAGTTTATCGAGGGTGAACACTGAAGCTTTCTTT.

The chain recombines TRBV28 with TRBJ2-3, with 12 bases matching TRBD2. The CDR3 sequence is 20 residues long. Trimming removed 5 bases from V and 0 bases from J; junction bases left unmatched: 15. Germline assignment: CDR1 MDHEN and CDR2 SYDVKM. The CDR3 loop is CASSDNSWTSGNSSTDTQYF. The CDR3 DNA reads TGTGCCAGCAGTGACAATAGTTGGACTAGCGGGAACTCAAGCACAGATACGCAGTATTTT. The complete variable domain, with remaining parts taken from reference TRBV28 and TRBJ2-3, reads DVKVTQSSRYLVKRTGEKVFLECVQDMDHENMFWYRQDPGLGLRLIYFSYDVKMKEKGDIPEGYSVSREKKERFSLILESASTNQTSMYLCASSDNSWTSGNSSTDTQYFGPGTRLTVL.

The gene calls are TRBV4-1 and TRBJ1-1, with D possibly TRBD1 on 6 matching bases. Trimming stripped 0 bases from V and 4 bases from J, with 9 bases between. The CDR3 is 14 amino acids. From germline, CDR1 is MGHRA and CDR2 YSYEKL. The CDR3 sequence: CASSQEGTSTEAFF. Written as DNA, the CDR3 is TGCGCCAGCAGCCAAGAAGGGACATCCACTGAAGCTTTCTTT.

The chain's CDR3 is CASSPRTGTKATNEKLFF. DNA of the CDR3: TGTGCCAGCAGCCCCAGGACAGGGACAAAGGCAACTAATGAAAAACTGTTTTTT. This chain links TRBV7-9 with TRBJ1-4; 8 bases line up with TRBD1. Germline V lookup: CDR1 SEHNR, CDR2 FQNEAQ (reference sequence). There are 18 residues in the CDR3. With V trimmed by 5 bases and J by 0 bases, 11 bases remained unmatched.

This clone came up many times. V usage is TRBV27 and J usage is TRBJ1-4; 9 bases line up with TRBD1. Per germline, CDR1 MNHEY and CDR2 SMNVEV (reference sequence). Losses at the gene ends were 5 bases for V and 5 bases for J; bases not matched to a gene: 6. The CDR3 has 15 amino acids. CDR3 in amino acids: CASSAGTGMNEKLFF. The CDR3 DNA sequence: TGTGCCAGCAGTGCCGGGACAGGGATGAATGAAAAACTGTTTTTT. Complete variable domain (other parts from reference TRBV27 and TRBJ1-4): EAQVTQNPRYLITVTGKKLTVTCSQNMNHEYMSWYRQDPGLGLRQIYYSMNVEVTDKGDVPEGYKVSRKEKRNFPLILESPSPNQTSLYFCASSAGTGMNEKLFFGSGTQLSVL.

The CDR3 nucleotides read TGCGCCAGCAGCCAGGGGGACAGGGGGGGCTATGGCTACACCTTC. Translating it yields CASSQGDRGGYGYTF. This rearrangement joins TRBV4-1 to TRBJ1-2, with 11 bases matching TRBD1. CDR1 MGHRA and CDR2 YSYEKL come from the germline V gene. The CDR3 length is 15 residues. Trimming took 3 bases from V and 4 from J; bases not matched to a gene: 4.

The chain links TRBV27 to TRBJ2-1; TRBD2 matches at 7 bases. J was trimmed by 5 bases and V by 5 bases; bases with no gene match: 6. Germline values: CDR1 MNHEY, CDR2 SMNVEV (reference sequence). The CDR3 is made up of 14 amino acids. In nucleotides, the CDR3 is TGTGCCAGCAGTCCGCTAGCGGCAAACAATGAGCAGTTCTTC. It encodes CASSPLAANNEQFF.

The chain joins TRBV27 to TRBJ1-1; weak D call: TRBD1 (6 bases). V lost 5 bases and J lost 5, with 15 bases in between. Germline CDR1 and CDR2: MNHEY and SMNVEV (reference sequence). This CDR3 is 14 amino acids long. The CDR3 region is CASSPRLGATEAFF. CDR3 bases: TGTGCCAGCAGTCCAAGGCTGGGGGCGACTGAAGCTTTCTTT.

This chain uses TRBV6-5 with TRBJ1-1; 8 nucleotides align to TRBD1. Trimming removed 4 bases from V and 4 bases from J; junction bases left unmatched: 5. CDR1 and CDR2 from the germline V gene are MNHEY and SVGAGI. This CDR3 is built from 14 residues. Here the CDR3 reads CASSLDRGATEAFF. CDR3 DNA sequence: TGTGCCAGCAGTTTAGACAGGGGCGCCACTGAAGCTTTCTTT.

The count of this clone is one. The chain employs TRBV5-5 and TRBJ2-1; 8 positions agree with TRBD2. Trimming cost V 6 bases and J 3 bases; bases outside gene matches: 17. Germline assignment: CDR1 SGHKS and CDR2 YYEKEE (reference sequence). CDR3 length equals 18 residues. The CDR3: CASTRADRGLENYNEQFF. CDR3 nucleotide sequence: TGTGCCAGCACCCGGGCCGATCGGGGACTAGAAAACTACAATGAGCAGTTCTTC.

The rearrangement uses TRBV29-1 and TRBJ1-1, with D perhaps matching TRBD1 (5 bases). Germline assignment: CDR1 SQVTM and CDR2 ANQGSEA. CDR3 length: 11 amino acids. Trimming pared 5 bases from V and 1 base from J, leaving 5 bases between. CDR3 DNA sequence: TGCAGCGTTACAGGGAACACTGAAGCTTTCTTT. As protein: CSVTGNTEAFF.

This chain connects TRBV6-1 to TRBJ2-6; TRBD1 might be the D (5 bases). CDR1 is MNHNS and CDR2 is SASEGT in the germline V gene. The CDR3 extends over 14 amino acids. V dropped 1 base and J dropped 8 bases, with 9 bases sitting between them. For the CDR3, the DNA is TGTGCCAGCAGTGAAGGGGGCAGCACCAACGTCCTGACTTTC. Protein sequence: CASSEGGSTNVLTF.

The rearrangement links TRBV29-1 to TRBJ2-7; the D is unclear. The CDR3 spans 12 residues. In germline, CDR1 is SQVTM, CDR2 ANQGSEA. V dropped 3 bases and J dropped 3 bases, with 9 bases sitting between them. CDR3 loop: CSVEGRLYEQYF. CDR3 nucleotide sequence: TGCAGCGTTGAGGGCAGGCTCTACGAGCAGTACTTC.